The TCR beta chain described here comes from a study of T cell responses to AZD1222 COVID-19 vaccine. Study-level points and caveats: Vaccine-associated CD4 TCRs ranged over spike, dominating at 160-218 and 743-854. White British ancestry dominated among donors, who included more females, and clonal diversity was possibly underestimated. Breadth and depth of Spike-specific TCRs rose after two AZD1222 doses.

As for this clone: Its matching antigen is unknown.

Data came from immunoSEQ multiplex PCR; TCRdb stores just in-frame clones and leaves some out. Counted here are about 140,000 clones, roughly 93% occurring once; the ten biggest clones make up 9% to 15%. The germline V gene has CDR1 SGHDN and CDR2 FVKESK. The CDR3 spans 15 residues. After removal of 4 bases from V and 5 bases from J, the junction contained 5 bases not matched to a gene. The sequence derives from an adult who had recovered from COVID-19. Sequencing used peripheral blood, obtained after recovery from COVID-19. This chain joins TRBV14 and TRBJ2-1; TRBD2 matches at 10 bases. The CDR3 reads CASSLLAGSDNEQFF. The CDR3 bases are TGTGCCAGCAGCCTACTAGCGGGATCCGACAATGAGCAGTTCTTC.